Shown below are 23 T cell receptor beta chains from a single sample sequenced in a study of CD8 T cells in ankylosing spondylitis. In TCRdb, the 5' RACE reads were re-called with MiXCR into one record per CDR3 protein. The table records 180,000 or so distinct CDR3 sequences, 9.5% to 13% of them present only once. Sequenced: blood, either unsorted or a sorted T cell fraction (not recorded which). These receptors came from a male donor with ankylosing spondylitis or in good health (not recorded which).

This clonotype occurred many times. The chain combines TRBV5-1 with TRBJ2-2, with 11 bases aligning to TRBD2. The CDR3 spans 18 residues. Germline trimming cut 4 bases from V and 3 bases from J; bases unmatched to any gene: 11. The V gene's germline CDR1 is SGHRS and CDR2 YFSETQ. In DNA, the CDR3 is TGCGCCAGCAGCCCCCTCGGTAGCGGGAGGGCCGACACCGGGGAGCTGTTTTTT. It codes for CASSPLGSGRADTGELFF.

Of note for this clonotype: This could be a read error, since a much larger clone is one nucleotide away. Here the CDR3 DNA reads TGTGCCAGCAGCGAAGGGGCCGTAGGGGGCACTGAAGCTTTCTTT. It translates to CASSEGAVGGTEAFF. This sequence joins TRBV7-9 and TRBJ1-1; a weak D match, TRBD1 (6 bases). CDR1 SEHNR and CDR2 FQNEAQ come from the germline V gene (reference sequence). Trimming left V 5 bases short and J 4 bases short, with 17 bases between. The CDR3 covers 15 residues.

The chain recombines TRBV12-3 or TRBV12-4 with TRBJ2-1, with a weak D call TRBD2 (7 bases). Trimming took 7 bases from V and 9 from J, leaving 22 bases between them. This CDR3 is built from 15 residues. The CDR3: CASTIKGGAGVEQFF. CDR3 DNA: TGTGCCAGCACTATAAAGGGGGGCGCGGGGGTTGAGCAGTTCTTC.

The chain is built from TRBV4-3 and TRBJ1-2, with D unresolved. The CDR3 is made up of 16 amino acids. Germline V gives CDR1 LGHNA, CDR2 YSLEER. V lost 4 bases and J 6 bases, leaving 21 bases between the germline ends. In nucleotides, the CDR3 is TGCGCCAGCAGCCCTACGCTACCGGGGAGAGGAGATGGCTACACCTTC. This codes for CASSPTLPGRGDGYTF.

The table lists this clonotype with many counts. The rearrangement uses TRBV6-2 or TRBV6-3 and TRBJ2-1; a possible D gene is TRBD2 (7 bases). The V end lost 3 bases, the J end lost 5 bases, and 20 bases lay between the germline ends. Germline CDR1 reads MNHEY; CDR2 reads SVGEGT. The CDR3 runs to 17 residues. The CDR3 here is CASSYIRGGVFDNEQFF. In nucleotides, the CDR3 is TGTGCCAGCAGTTATATTAGGGGGGGAGTCTTCGACAATGAGCAGTTCTTC.

In this sample, this clonotype turned up a few times. This rearrangement joins TRBV10-3 to TRBJ1-1, with 7 bases lining up with TRBD1. Germline V gene sequence: CDR1 ENHRY, CDR2 SYGVKD. V shed 6 bases and J 5 bases; nucleotides not matched to a gene: 6. CDR3 length equals 13 residues. The CDR3 DNA reads TGTGCCATCAGAGGCCAGGGGGGTACTGAAGCTTTCTTT. Translating gives CAIRGQGGTEAFF.

The table lists this clonotype with many counts. The chain employs TRBV3-1 and TRBJ1-1; TRBD1 agrees at 12 bases. The CDR3 totals 15 residues. The germline CDR1 and CDR2 sequences are LGHDT and YNNKEL (reference sequence). V shed 8 bases, J shed 1 base, and the junction held 5 bases outside the gene matches. CDR3 sequence (DNA): TGTGCCAGCCAGCGGGGACAGGGGGCGAACACTGAAGCTTTCTTT. Translated, it gives CASQRGQGANTEAFF.

This clonotype was picked up many times. The J gene is TRBJ2-5, the V gene TRBV28, with 11 nucleotides matching TRBD2. J was trimmed by 5 bases and V by 6 bases; bases with no gene match: 5. The CDR3 sequence is 14 residues long. Germline CDR1 reads MDHEN; CDR2 reads SYDVKM. The CDR3 coding sequence is TGTGCCAGCAGCCCACTAGCGGGGGTTGAGACCCAGTACTTC. Amino acids: CASSPLAGVETQYF.

Regarding this clonotype: The junction shows a germline mismatch at one end, possibly a read error. This sequence joins TRBV18 and TRBJ2-5; maybe TRBD1 (5 bases). The germline CDR1 and CDR2 sequences are KGHSH and LQKENI. The CDR3 length is 10 residues. The CDR3 is CASRGETQYF. In nucleotides, the CDR3 is TGCGCATCTAGGGGTGAGACCCAGTACTTC. The full variable domain, rest sourced from reference TRBV18 and TRBJ2-5, is NAGVMQNPRHLVRRRGQEARLRCSPMKGHSHVYWYRQLPEEGLKFMVYLQKENIIDESGMPKERFSAEFPKEGPSILRIQQVVRGDSAAYFCASRGETQYFGPGTRLLVL.

This clonotype was seen at least ten times. V usage is TRBV12-3 or TRBV12-4 and J usage is TRBJ1-1, with D perhaps TRBD1 (5 bases). The CDR3 is 14 amino acids. Deletions cut 7 bases from V and 5 bases from J, with 17 bases between. The CDR3 spells CASTGGGSSTEAFF. The CDR3 DNA reads TGTGCCAGCACGGGGGGGGGAAGTTCGACTGAAGCTTTCTTT.

This clonotype was seen repeatedly, ten times or more. The V and J genes are TRBV10-3 and TRBJ2-5; 11 bases fit TRBD2. The V and J ends lost 0 bases and 4 bases, in that order; junction bases with no gene match: 1. The CDR3 runs 15 residues. Germline V gene sequence: CDR1 ENHRY, CDR2 SYGVKD. The CDR3 sequence: CAISESTSGTETQYF. The CDR3 DNA reads TGTGCCATCAGTGAGTCGACTAGCGGGACAGAGACCCAGTACTTC.

This clonotype has a handful of counts. This chain uses TRBV7-9 with TRBJ1-2; D gene uncertain. This CDR3 is built from 13 residues. Germline lookup yields CDR1 SEHNR and CDR2 FQNEAQ (reference sequence). V was trimmed by 4 bases and J by 2 bases, leaving 8 bases between them. CDR3 in amino acids: CASSYPANYGYTF. The DNA for the CDR3 is TGTGCCAGCAGCTATCCGGCCAACTATGGCTACACCTTC.

Turning to this clonotype: Being one base from a much bigger clone, this may be a read error. The chain combines TRBV5-5 with TRBJ2-3; D call uncertain. The CDR3 has 11 residues. Germline CDR1 and CDR2: SGHKS and YYEKEE (reference sequence). In DNA, the CDR3 is TGTGCCGGCAGAGCTTCAGATACGCAGTATTTT. Its translation: CAGRASDTQYF.

This clonotype showed up many times. This sequence joins TRBV12-5 and TRBJ2-1; D tentatively fits TRBD1 or TRBD2 (5 bases each). The CDR3 length is 14 residues. Per the germline V gene, CDR1 is LGHNT and CDR2 is FRNRAP. Trimming shortened V by 5 bases and J by 5 bases, and 13 bases separated the two germline ends. The CDR3 DNA reads as TGTGCTAGTGGTCCCGGGGACGCAGACAATGAGCAGTTCTTC. It is translated as CASGPGDADNEQFF.

This clonotype was detected ten times or more. This chain uses TRBV5-1 with TRBJ1-1; D possibly corresponds to TRBD1 (5 bases). CDR3 length equals 14 residues. Germline assignment: CDR1 SGHRS and CDR2 YFSETQ. V was clipped by 5 bases and J by 3 bases, with 14 bases between them. Written as DNA, the CDR3 is TGCGCCAGCAGACCACCGGGACCCTACACTGAAGCTTTCTTT. Translating it yields CASRPPGPYTEAFF.

This clonotype has at least ten counts. The CDR3 here is CASSPSGQPSNEQFF. The DNA for the CDR3 is TGTGCCAGCAGCCCTAGCGGACAACCTAGTAATGAGCAGTTCTTC. The chain recombines TRBV3-1 with TRBJ2-1; 7 nucleotides agree with TRBD2. J lost 7 bases, V lost 4 bases, and 10 bases had no gene match. The germline V gene encodes CDR1 LGHDT and CDR2 YNNKEL (reference sequence). The CDR3 spans 15 residues.

This chain uses TRBV5-1 with TRBJ2-3; no firm D call. The CDR3 is made up of 11 amino acids. The V gene's germline CDR1 is SGHRS and CDR2 YFSETQ. V lost 0 bases to trimming and J lost 11 bases, with 7 bases between them. CDR3 sequence: CASSLEAGQYF. Here the CDR3 DNA reads TGCGCCAGCAGCTTGGAAGCCGGGCAGTATTTT.

This clonotype was counted ten times or more. This sequence joins TRBV27 and TRBJ2-7; 12 nucleotides align to TRBD2. There are 18 residues in the CDR3. After removal of 6 bases from V and 2 bases from J, the junction contained 14 bases not matched to a gene. Germline CDR1 and CDR2: MNHEY and SMNVEV (reference sequence). The CDR3 here is CASRYQTSGSVKTYEQYF. CDR3 nucleotide sequence: TGTGCCAGCAGATACCAGACTAGCGGGAGTGTGAAAACCTACGAGCAGTACTTC.

This clonotype was observed at least ten times. The rearrangement uses TRBV9 and TRBJ2-2; a weak D match, TRBD2 (5 bases). V was pared by 4 bases and J by 2 bases, with 12 bases between. The CDR3 totals 15 residues. CDR1 and CDR2 from the germline V gene are SGDLS and YYNGEE. This CDR3 reads CASSPRTDNTGELFF. The DNA for the CDR3 is TGTGCCAGCAGCCCTCGGACTGATAACACCGGGGAGCTGTTTTTT.

This chain uses TRBV27 with TRBJ1-1; 7 bases line up with TRBD1. The CDR3 has 15 amino acids. Germline V CDR1 and CDR2: MNHEY, SMNVEV (reference sequence). V was clipped by 5 bases and J by 0 bases; unmatched bases: 6. The CDR3 here is CASSATGLMNTEAFF. The CDR3 DNA reads as TGTGCCAGCAGTGCGACAGGGCTCATGAACACTGAAGCTTTCTTT.

In its sample, this clonotype was seen many times. The chain has TRBV5-1 and TRBJ1-1; D gene unclear. This CDR3 contains 17 residues. CDR1 is SGHRS, CDR2 YFSETQ, per germline. V was shortened by 1 base and J by 1 base, with 17 bases between the two germline ends. This CDR3 is CASSLKRETRGNTEAFF. The CDR3 coding sequence is TGCGCCAGCAGCTTGAAAAGGGAGACCCGGGGGAACACTGAAGCTTTCTTT.

This clonotype was observed many times. The genes are TRBV12-3 or TRBV12-4 and TRBJ2-3; a possible D gene is TRBD2 (5 bases). Trimming stripped 5 bases from V and 0 bases from J, with 12 bases between. This CDR3 contains 15 residues. Written as DNA, the CDR3 is TGTGCCAGCAGTCCGTCTAGCTCTAGCACAGATACGCAGTATTTT. This encodes CASSPSSSSTDTQYF.

This clonotype was counted between two and nine times. The chain links TRBV7-9 to TRBJ2-7, with D possibly being TRBD2 (6 bases). This CDR3 comprises 15 residues. CDR1 SEHNR and CDR2 FQNEAQ come from the germline V gene (reference sequence). The V gene lost 4 bases and the J gene lost 2 bases, with 15 bases spanning the gap. For the CDR3, the DNA is TGTGCCAGCAGCTCGGCCCGGGACTCAACCTACGAGCAGTACTTC. It translates to CASSSARDSTYEQYF.